Sequencing of this T cell receptor beta chain was carried out in a study of CD8 T cells in Susac syndrome. With random hexamers, reverse transcription was performed on about 0.45 to 1 ug of RNA. Amplification of TCR beta CDR3 was carried out by immunoSEQ multiplex PCR, which covered 54 Vbeta and 13 Jbeta segments. TCRdb passed the immunoSEQ multiplex PCR reads through MiXCR, listing each CDR3 protein once. The data show hundreds of thousands of distinct CDR3 sequences, less than 95% seen once. In germline, CDR1 is KGHDR, CDR2 SFDVKD. V dropped 5 bases and J dropped 8 bases, with 21 bases sitting between them. The CDR3 consists of 17 residues.

What was sequenced was CD4+ T cells from PBMCs. This chain connects TRBV24-1 to TRBJ1-6, with a tentative D call TRBD1 (5 bases). The source of this sequence is a human donor with Susac syndrome. CDR3 in amino acids: CATSGEAGRYWDSPLHF. In nucleotides, the CDR3 is TGTGCCACCAGTGGGGAGGCAGGGAGATATTGGGATTCACCCCTCCACTTT.